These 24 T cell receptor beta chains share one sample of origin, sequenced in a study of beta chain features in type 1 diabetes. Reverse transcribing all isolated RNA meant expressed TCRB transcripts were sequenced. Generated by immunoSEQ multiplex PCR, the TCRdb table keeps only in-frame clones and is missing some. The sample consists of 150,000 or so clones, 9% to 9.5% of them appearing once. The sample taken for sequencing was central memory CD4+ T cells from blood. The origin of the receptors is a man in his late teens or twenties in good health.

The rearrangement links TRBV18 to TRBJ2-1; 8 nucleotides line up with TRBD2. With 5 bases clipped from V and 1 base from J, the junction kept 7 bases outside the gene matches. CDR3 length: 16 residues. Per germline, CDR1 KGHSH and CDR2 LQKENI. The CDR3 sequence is CASSSFSGESYNEQFF. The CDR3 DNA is TGTGCCAGCTCATCGTTTAGCGGGGAGTCCTACAATGAGCAGTTCTTC.

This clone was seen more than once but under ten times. CDR3 nucleotide sequence: TGTGCCAGCAGCCTCAGGACTAGCGGAGGCGACATTCAGTACTTC. It is translated as CASSLRTSGGDIQYF. The rearrangement uses TRBV7-2 and TRBJ2-4; 10 nucleotides agree with TRBD2. CDR1 and CDR2 from the germline V gene are SGHTA and FQGNSA. The CDR3 contains 15 residues. Trimming cost V 5 bases and J 8 bases; bases outside gene matches: 9.

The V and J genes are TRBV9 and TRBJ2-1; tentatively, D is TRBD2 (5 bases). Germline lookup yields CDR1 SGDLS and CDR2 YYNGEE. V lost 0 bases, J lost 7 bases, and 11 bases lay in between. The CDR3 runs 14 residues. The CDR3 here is CASSVGYGGNEQFF. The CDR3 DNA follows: TGTGCCAGCAGCGTAGGTTACGGCGGGAATGAGCAGTTCTTC.

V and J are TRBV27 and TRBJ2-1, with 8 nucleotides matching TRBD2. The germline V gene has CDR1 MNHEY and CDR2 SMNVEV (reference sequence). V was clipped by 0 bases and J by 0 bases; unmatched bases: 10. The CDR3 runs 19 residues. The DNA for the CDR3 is TGTGCCAGCAGTTTATCGATAATACTAGCGGAAAGCTCCTACAATGAGCAGTTCTTC. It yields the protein CASSLSIILAESSYNEQFF.

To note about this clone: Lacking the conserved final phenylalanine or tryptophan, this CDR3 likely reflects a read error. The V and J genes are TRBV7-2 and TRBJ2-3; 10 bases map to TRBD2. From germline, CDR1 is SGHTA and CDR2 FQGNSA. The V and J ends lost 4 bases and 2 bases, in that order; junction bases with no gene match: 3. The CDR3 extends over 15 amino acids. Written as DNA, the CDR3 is TGTGCCAGCAGCTCGCTAGCGGGGGCCACAGATACGCAGTATTGT. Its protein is CASSSLAGATDTQYC.

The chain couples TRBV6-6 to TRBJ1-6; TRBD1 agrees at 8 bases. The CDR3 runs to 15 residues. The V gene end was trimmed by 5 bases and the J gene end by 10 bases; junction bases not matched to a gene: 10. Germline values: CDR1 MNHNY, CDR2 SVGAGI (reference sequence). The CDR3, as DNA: TGTGCCAGCAGTCGCGTCAGGGGGCGAGGGTCACCCCTCCACTTT. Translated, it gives CASSRVRGRGSPLHF.

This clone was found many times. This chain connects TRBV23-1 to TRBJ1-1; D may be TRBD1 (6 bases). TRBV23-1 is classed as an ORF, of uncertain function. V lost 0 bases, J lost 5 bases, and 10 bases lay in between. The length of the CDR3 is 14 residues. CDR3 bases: TGCGCCAGCAGTCAATCGTCGAGGGGGACTGAAGCTTTCTTT. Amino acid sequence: CASSQSSRGTEAFF.

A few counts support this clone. CDR3: CASSLATGGYNEQFF. The DNA of the CDR3 is TGCGCCAGCAGCTTGGCTACAGGGGGCTACAATGAGCAGTTCTTC. This chain joins TRBV5-1 and TRBJ2-1; 8 nucleotides align to TRBD1. Looked up from germline, CDR1 is SGHRS and CDR2 is YFSETQ. The CDR3 is 15 residues long. Trimming cost V 0 bases and J 3 bases; bases outside gene matches: 2. The variable domain in full, with the rest retrieved from reference TRBV5-1 and TRBJ2-1, is KAGVTQTPRYLIKTRGQQVTLSCSPISGHRSVSWYQQTPGQGLQFLFEYFSETQRNKGNFPGRFSGRQFSNSRSEMNVSTLELGDSALYLCASSLATGGYNEQFFGPGTRLTVL.

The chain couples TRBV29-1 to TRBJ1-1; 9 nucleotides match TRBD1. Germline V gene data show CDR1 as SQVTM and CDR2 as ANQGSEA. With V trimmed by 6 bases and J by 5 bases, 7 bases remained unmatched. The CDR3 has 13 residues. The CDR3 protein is CSVWTGVWTEAFF. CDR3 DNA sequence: TGCAGCGTATGGACAGGGGTTTGGACTGAAGCTTTCTTT. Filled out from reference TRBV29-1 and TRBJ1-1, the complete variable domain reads SAVISQKPSRDICQRGTSLTIQCQVDSQVTMMFWYRQQPGQSLTLIATANQGSEATYESGFVIDKFPISRPNLTFSTLTVSNMSPEDSSIYLCSVWTGVWTEAFFGQGTRLTVV.

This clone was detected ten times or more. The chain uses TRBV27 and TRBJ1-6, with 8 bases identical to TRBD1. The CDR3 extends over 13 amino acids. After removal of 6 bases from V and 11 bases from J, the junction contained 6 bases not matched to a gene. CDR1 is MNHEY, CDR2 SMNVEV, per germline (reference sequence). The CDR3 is CASRSTGGTPLHF. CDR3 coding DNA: TGTGCCAGCAGGTCTACAGGGGGTACACCCCTCCACTTT.

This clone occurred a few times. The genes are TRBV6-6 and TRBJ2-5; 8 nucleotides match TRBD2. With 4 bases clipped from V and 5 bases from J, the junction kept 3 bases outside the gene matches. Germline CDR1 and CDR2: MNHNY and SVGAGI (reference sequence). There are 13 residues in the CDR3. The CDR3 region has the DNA TGTGCCAGCAGTTCCCCGGGGGGGGAGACCCAGTACTTC. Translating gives CASSSPGGETQYF.

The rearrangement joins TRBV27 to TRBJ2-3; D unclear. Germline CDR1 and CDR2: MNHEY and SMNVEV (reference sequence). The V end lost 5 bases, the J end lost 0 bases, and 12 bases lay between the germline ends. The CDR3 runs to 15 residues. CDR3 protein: CASSPLGTSTDTQYF. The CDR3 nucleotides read TGTGCCAGCAGTCCACTCGGTACTAGCACAGATACGCAGTATTTT.

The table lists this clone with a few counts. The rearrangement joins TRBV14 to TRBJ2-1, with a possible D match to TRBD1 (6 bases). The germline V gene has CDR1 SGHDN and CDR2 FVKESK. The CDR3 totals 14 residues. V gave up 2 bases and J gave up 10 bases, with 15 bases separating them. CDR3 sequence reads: CASSQQTQGGEQFF. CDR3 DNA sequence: TGTGCCAGCAGCCAACAGACACAGGGTGGGGAGCAGTTCTTC.

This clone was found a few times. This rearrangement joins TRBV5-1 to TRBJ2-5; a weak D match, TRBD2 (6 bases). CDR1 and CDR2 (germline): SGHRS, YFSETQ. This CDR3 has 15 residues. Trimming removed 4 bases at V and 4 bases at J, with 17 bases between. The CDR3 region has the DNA TGCGCCAGCAGCAAGGGAGCCCGGGGGTCAGAGACCCAGTACTTC. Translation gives CASSKGARGSETQYF.

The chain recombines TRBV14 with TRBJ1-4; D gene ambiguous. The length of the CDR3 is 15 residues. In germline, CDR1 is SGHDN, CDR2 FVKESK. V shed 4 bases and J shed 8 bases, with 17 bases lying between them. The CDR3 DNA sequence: TGTGCCAGCAGCCCCAGCCGATGGAGGGAGGAAAAACTGTTTTTT. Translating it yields CASSPSRWREEKLFF.

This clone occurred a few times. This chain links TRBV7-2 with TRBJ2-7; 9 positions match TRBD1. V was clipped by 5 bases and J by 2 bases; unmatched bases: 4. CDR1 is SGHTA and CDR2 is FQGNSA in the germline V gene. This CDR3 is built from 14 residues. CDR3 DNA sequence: TGTGCCAGCAGCAAGGGACAGGGCACCTACGAGCAGTACTTC. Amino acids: CASSKGQGTYEQYF.

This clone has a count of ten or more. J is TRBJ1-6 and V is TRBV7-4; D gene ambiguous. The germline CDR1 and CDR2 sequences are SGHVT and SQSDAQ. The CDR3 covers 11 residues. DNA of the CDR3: TGTGTCGCATGGCCCACATCACCCCTCCACTTT. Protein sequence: CVAWPTSPLHF.

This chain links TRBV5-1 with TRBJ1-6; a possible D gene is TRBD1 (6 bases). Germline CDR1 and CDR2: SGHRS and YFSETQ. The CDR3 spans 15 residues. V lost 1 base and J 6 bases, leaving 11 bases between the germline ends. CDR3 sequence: CASSLMTGSNSPLHF. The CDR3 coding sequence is TGCGCCAGCAGCTTGATGACAGGTTCTAATTCACCCCTCCACTTT.

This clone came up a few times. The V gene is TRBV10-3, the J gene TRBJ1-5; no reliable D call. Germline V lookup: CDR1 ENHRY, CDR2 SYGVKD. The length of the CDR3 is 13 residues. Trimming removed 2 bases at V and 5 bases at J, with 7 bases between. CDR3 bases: TGTGCCATCAGTGAGACGAGTGATCAGCCCCAGCATTTT. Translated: CAISETSDQPQHF.

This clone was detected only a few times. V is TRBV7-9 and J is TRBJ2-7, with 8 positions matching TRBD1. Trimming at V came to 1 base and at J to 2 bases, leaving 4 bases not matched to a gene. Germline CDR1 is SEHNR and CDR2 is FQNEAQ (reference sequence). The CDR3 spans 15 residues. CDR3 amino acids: CASSLGRQGTYEQYF. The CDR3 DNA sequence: TGTGCCAGCAGCTTAGGGAGACAGGGGACCTACGAGCAGTACTTC.

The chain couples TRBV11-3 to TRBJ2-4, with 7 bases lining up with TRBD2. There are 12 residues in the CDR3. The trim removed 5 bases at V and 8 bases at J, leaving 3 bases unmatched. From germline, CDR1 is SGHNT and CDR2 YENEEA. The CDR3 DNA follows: TGTGCCAGCAGCAGGGAGGGGTACATTCAGTACTTC. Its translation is CASSREGYIQYF.

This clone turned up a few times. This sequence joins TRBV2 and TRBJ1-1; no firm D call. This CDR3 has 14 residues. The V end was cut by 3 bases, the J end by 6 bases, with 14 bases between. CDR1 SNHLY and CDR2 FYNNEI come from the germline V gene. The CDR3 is CASSESLYGAEAFF. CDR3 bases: TGTGCCAGCAGTGAGAGTCTATACGGAGCTGAAGCTTTCTTT.

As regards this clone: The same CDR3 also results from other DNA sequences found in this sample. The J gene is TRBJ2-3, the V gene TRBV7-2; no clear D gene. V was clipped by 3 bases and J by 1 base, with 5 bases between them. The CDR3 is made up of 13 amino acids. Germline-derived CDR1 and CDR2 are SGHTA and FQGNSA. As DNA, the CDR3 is TGTGCCAGCAGCTTGTCTGGCACAGATACGCAGTATTTT. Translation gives CASSLSGTDTQYF.

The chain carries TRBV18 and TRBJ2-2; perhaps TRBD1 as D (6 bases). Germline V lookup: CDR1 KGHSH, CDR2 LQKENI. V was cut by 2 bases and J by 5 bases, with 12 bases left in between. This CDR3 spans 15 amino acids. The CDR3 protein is CASSPWTDMTGELFF. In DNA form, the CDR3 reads TGTGCCAGCTCACCATGGACAGACATGACCGGGGAGCTGTTTTTT. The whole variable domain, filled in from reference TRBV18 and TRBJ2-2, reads NAGVMQNPRHLVRRRGQEARLRCSPMKGHSHVYWYRQLPEEGLKFMVYLQKENIIDESGMPKERFSAEFPKEGPSILRIQQVVRGDSAAYFCASSPWTDMTGELFFGEGSRLTVL.